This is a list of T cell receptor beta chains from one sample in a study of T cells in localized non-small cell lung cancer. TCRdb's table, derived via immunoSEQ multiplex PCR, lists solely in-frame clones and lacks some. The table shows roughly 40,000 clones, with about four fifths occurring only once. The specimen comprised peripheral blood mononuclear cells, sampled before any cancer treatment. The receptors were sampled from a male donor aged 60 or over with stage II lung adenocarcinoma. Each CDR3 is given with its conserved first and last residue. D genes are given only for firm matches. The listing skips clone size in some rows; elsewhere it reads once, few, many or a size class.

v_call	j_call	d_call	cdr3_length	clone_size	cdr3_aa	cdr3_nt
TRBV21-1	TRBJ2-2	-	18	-	CASSKVPSGKRSTGELFF	TGTGCCAGCAGCAAAGTTCCCAGCGGAAAGCGATCCACCGGGGAGCTGTTTTTT
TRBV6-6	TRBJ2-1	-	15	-	CASTHSQGSMREQFF	TGTGCCAGCACACACTCCCAGGGGTCCATGAGGGAGCAGTTCTTC
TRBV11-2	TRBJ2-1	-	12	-	CASSRVVNEQFF	TGTGCCAGCAGTAGAGTGGTCAATGAGCAGTTCTTC
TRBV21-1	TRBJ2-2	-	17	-	CASSKRTSGSRAGELFF	TGTGCCAGCAGCAAACGGACTAGCGGGAGTCGGGCCGGGGAGCTGTTTTTT
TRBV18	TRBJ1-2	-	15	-	CASSRGYRELYGYTF	TGTGCCAGCTCACGAGGTTATCGTGAGCTCTATGGCTACACCTTC
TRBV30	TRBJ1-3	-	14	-	CAWSWGAAGNTIYF	TGTGCCTGGAGTTGGGGGGCGGCTGGAAACACCATATATTTT
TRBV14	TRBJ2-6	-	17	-	CASSQEALPSGANVLTF	TGTGCCAGCAGCCAAGAGGCCCTACCCTCTGGGGCCAACGTCCTGACTTTC
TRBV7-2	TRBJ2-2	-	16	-	CASSSALVLGTGELFF	TGTGCCAGCAGTAGCGCCCTAGTGCTAGGAACCGGGGAGCTGTTTTTT
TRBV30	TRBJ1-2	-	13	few	CAWMVGQDQSYTF	TGTGCCTGGATGGTCGGGCAGGACCAAAGCTACACCTTC
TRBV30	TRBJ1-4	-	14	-	CAWSVNQRGEKLFF	TGTGCCTGGAGTGTAAACCAACGGGGTGAAAAACTGTTTTTT
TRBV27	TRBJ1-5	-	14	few	CASSFSSSVQPQHF	TGTGCCAGCAGTTTTTCCAGTTCTGTGCAGCCCCAGCATTTT
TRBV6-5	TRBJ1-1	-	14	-	CASRLGQGVTEAFF	TGTGCCAGCAGATTGGGCCAGGGAGTCACTGAAGCTTTCTTT
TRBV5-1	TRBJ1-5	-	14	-	CASRPHYSNQPQHF	TGCGCCAGCAGACCTCACTATAGCAATCAGCCCCAGCATTTT
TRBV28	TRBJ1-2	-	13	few	CASSLNFGGGYTF	TGTGCCAGCAGTTTGAATTTTGGAGGTGGCTACACCTTC
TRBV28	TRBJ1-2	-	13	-	CASSPPETYGYTF	TGTGCCAGCAGCCCCCCTGAAACCTATGGCTACACCTTC
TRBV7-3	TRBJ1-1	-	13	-	CASSLGQNTEAFF	TGTGCCAGCAGCCTGGGACAGAACACTGAAGCTTTCTTT
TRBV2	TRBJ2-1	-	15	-	CASSEGGGPYNEQFF	TGTGCCAGCAGTGAAGGGGGCGGACCCTACAATGAGCAGTTCTTC
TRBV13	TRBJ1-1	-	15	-	CASSLGLSENTEAFF	TGTGCCAGCAGCTTAGGCCTATCAGAGAACACTGAAGCTTTCTTT
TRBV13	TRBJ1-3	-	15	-	CASSLDSSSGNTIYF	TGTGCCAGCAGCCTCGACAGCTCCTCTGGAAACACCATATATTTT
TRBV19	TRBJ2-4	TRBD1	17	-	CASSISQGAGSKNIQYF	TGTGCCAGTAGTATTTCTCAGGGGGCAGGATCGAAAAACATTCAGTACTTC
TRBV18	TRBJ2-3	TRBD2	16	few	CASSPPGLAGSDTQYF	TGTGCCAGCTCACCACCGGGATTAGCGGGATCAGATACGCAGTATTTT
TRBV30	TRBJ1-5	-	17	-	CAWSGSGRGSMNQPQHF	TGTGCCTGGAGTGGGTCTGGTAGGGGGTCCATGAATCAGCCCCAGCATTTT
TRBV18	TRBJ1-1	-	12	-	CASSPARSNDFF	TGTGCCAGCTCACCCGCCAGGTCCAATGATTTCTTT
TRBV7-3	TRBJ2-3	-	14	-	CASSLNPGTDTQYF	TGTGCCAGCAGCTTAAATCCGGGGACAGATACGCAGTATTTT
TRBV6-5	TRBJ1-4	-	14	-	CASSYGQPNEKLFF	TGTGCCAGCAGTTACGGGCAGCCTAATGAAAAACTGTTTTTT
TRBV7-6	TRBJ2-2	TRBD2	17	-	CASSLSAGRAGTGELFF	TGTGCCAGCAGCTTAAGTGCCGGGAGGGCCGGTACCGGGGAGCTGTTTTTT
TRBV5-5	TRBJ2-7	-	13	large	CASSPYIRPEQYF	TGTGCCAGCAGCCCCTACATCCGTCCCGAGCAGTACTTC
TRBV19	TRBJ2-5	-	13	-	CASSTVAAETQYF	TGTGCCAGTAGTACGGTAGCGGCAGAGACCCAGTACTTC
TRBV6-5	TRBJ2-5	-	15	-	CASSYLNRNGETQYF	TGTGCCAGCAGCTACCTAAACAGGAACGGAGAGACCCAGTACTTC
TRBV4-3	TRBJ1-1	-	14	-	CASSQDPGVTEAFF	TGCGCCAGCAGCCAAGATCCAGGGGTAACTGAAGCTTTCTTT
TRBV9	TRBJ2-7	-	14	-	CASSEGEGAYEQYF	TGTGCCAGCAGCGAGGGGGAGGGGGCCTACGAGCAGTACTTC
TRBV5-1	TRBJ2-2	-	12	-	CASSYGGGELFF	TGCGCCAGCAGTTATGGTGGCGGGGAGCTGTTTTTT
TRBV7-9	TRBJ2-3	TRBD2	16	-	CASSFPGLAETDTQYF	TGTGCCAGCAGCTTTCCGGGACTAGCGGAAACAGATACGCAGTATTTT
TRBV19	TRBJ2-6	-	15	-	CASTLRGSGANVLTF	TGTGCCAGTACCCTAAGGGGGTCTGGGGCCAACGTCCTGACTTTC
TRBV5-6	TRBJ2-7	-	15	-	CASSLEATPTYEQYF	TGTGCCAGCAGCTTGGAGGCGACACCGACCTACGAGCAGTACTTC
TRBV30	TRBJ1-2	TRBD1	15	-	CAWSGTGGTSYGYTF	TGTGCCTGGAGTGGGACAGGGGGGACCTCCTATGGCTACACCTTC
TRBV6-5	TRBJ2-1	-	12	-	CASSQLGGLWFF	TGTGCCAGCAGTCAACTCGGGGGACTTTGGTTCTTC
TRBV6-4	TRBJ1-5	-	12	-	CASSDSTGRQHF	TGTGCCAGCAGTGACTCGACCGGACGCCAGCATTTT
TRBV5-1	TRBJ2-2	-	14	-	CASSWTQNTGELFF	TGCGCCAGCAGCTGGACACAGAACACCGGGGAGCTGTTTTTT
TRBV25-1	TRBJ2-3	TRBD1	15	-	CASSVTGQLTDTQYF	TGTGCCAGCAGTGTTACGGGACAGCTCACAGATACGCAGTATTTT